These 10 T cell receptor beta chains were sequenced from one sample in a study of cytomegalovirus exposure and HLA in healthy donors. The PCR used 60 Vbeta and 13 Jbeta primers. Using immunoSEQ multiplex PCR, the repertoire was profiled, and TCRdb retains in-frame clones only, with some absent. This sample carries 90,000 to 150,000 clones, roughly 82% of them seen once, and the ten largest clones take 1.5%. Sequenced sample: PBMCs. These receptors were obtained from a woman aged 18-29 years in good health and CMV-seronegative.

Here the CDR3 reads CASSLDRGTNQPQHF. The DNA for the CDR3 is TGTGCCAGCAGCTTAGACAGGGGCACCAATCAGCCCCAGCATTTT. The rearrangement joins TRBV11-2 to TRBJ1-5, with D perhaps matching TRBD1 (6 bases). This CDR3 contains 15 residues. The germline V gene encodes CDR1 SGHAT and CDR2 FQNNGV. V lost 0 bases, J lost 3 bases, and 9 bases lay in between.

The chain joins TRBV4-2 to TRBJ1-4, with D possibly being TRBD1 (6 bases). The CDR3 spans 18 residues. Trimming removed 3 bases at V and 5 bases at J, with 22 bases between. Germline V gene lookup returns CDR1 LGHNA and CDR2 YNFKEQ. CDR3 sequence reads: CASSQFSTGEPLNEKLFF. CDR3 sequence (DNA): TGTGCCAGCAGCCAGTTTTCGACAGGCGAGCCTTTAAATGAAAAACTGTTTTTT.

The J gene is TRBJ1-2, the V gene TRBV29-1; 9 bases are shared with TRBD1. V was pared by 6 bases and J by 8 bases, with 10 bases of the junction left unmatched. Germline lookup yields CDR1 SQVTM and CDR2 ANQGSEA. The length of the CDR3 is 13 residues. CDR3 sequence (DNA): TGCAGCGTGCAGGACAGGGGCGCTGAGGGCTACACCTTC. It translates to CSVQDRGAEGYTF.

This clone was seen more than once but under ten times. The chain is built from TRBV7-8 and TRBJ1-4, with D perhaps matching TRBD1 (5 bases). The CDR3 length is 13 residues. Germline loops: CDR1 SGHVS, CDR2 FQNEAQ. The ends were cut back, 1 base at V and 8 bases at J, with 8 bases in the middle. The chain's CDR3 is CASSLVRGEKLFF. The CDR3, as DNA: TGTGCCAGCAGCTTAGTAAGGGGAGAAAAACTGTTTTTT.

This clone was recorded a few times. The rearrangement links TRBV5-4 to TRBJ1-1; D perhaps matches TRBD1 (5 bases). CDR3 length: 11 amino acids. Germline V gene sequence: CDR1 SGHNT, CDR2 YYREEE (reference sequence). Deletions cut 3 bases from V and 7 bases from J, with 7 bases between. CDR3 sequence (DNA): TGTGCCAGCAGCTCGACAGTTGAAGCTTTCTTT. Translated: CASSSTVEAFF.

The CDR3 DNA reads as TGTGCCAGCAGTTCCTTGGGACCTGGAGGGACCGGGGAGCTGTTTTTT. It is translated as CASSSLGPGGTGELFF. This chain connects TRBV27 to TRBJ2-2; tentative D call: TRBD2 (6 bases). Trimming cost V 4 bases and J 5 bases, with 17 bases left between them. The CDR3 contains 16 residues. Germline V gene sequence: CDR1 MNHEY, CDR2 SMNVEV (reference sequence).

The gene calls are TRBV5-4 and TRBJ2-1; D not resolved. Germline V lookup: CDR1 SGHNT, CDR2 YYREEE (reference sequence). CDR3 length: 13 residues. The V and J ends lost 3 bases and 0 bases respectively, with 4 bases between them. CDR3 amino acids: CASSSYSYNEQFF. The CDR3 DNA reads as TGTGCCAGCAGCTCCTACTCCTACAATGAGCAGTTCTTC.

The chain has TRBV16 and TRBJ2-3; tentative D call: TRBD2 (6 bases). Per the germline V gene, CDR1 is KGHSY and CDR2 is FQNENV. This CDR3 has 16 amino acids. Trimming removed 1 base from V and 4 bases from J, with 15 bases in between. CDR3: CASSQLTSRSADTQYF. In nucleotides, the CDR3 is TGTGCCAGCAGCCAATTAACTAGCAGAAGCGCAGATACGCAGTATTTT.

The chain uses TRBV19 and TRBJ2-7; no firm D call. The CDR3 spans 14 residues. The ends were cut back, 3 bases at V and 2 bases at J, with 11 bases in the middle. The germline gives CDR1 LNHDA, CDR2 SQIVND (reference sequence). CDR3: CASSIRKDTYEQYF. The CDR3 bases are TGTGCCAGTAGTATCAGGAAAGATACCTACGAGCAGTACTTC.

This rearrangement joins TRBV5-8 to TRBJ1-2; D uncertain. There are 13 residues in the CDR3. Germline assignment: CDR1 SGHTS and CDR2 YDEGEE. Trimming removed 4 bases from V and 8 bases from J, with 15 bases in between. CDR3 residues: CASSPALNGGYTF. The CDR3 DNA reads TGTGCCAGCAGCCCCGCGCTTAACGGGGGCTACACCTTC.